Listed below are T cell receptor beta chains from one sample, sequenced in a study of T cell repertoires in ileal Crohn's disease. Sequencing used immunoSEQ multiplex PCR; TCRdb keeps in-frame clones, though not all of them. The sample has about 7,600 clones; around 69% are singletons. The sequenced sample was ileal tissue. The receptors here all came from an adult with Crohn's disease. Both conserved end residues are part of each CDR3. D genes are given only for firm matches. A clone size is listed for some rows: how often the clone was seen (once, few, many), or a class if it is expanded.

V gene,D gene,J gene,clone size,CDR3 protein,CDR3 DNA
TRBV11-2,-,TRBJ2-7,once,CASSLDPGDEQYF,TGTGCCAGCAGCTTAGATCCGGGGGACGAGCAGTACTTC
TRBV7-3,-,TRBJ1-1,-,CASSLTPNTEAFF,TGTGCCAGCAGCTTGACACCTAACACTGAAGCTTTCTTT
TRBV9,TRBD1,TRBJ2-2,-,CASSEGQPGELFF,TGTGCCAGCAGCGAGGGACAGCCCGGGGAGCTGTTTTTT
TRBV5-1,-,TRBJ2-1,-,CASSLADRYNEQFF,TGCGCCAGCAGCCTCGCGGACCGCTACAATGAGCAGTTCTTC
TRBV14,-,TRBJ2-7,once,CASSQGPGEQYF,TGTGCCAGCAGCCAGGGACCGGGGGAGCAGTACTTC
TRBV10-3,TRBD2,TRBJ2-4,-,CAISDSLGSGLAKNIQYF,TGTGCCATCAGTGATTCGCTAGGTAGCGGGTTAGCCAAAAACATTCAGTACTTC
TRBV2,-,TRBJ1-1,-,CASSVRPNTEAFF,TGTGCCAGCAGTGTTCGGCCGAACACTGAAGCTTTCTTT
TRBV27,-,TRBJ2-1,-,CASSWGSSYNEQFF,TGTGCCAGCAGTTGGGGGAGCTCCTACAATGAGCAGTTCTTC
TRBV7-9,-,TRBJ1-4,-,CASSLAGANEKLFF,TGTGCCAGCAGCTTAGCTGGTGCTAATGAAAAACTGTTTTTT
TRBV4-2,TRBD2,TRBJ2-1,-,CASSPREDEQFF,TGTGCCAGCAGCCCGCGGGAGGATGAGCAGTTCTTC
TRBV10-3,-,TRBJ1-5,-,CAISERTGLGNQPQHF,TGTGCCATCAGTGAGCGAACAGGGTTGGGCAATCAGCCCCAGCATTTT
TRBV11-2,TRBD1,TRBJ1-2,-,CASSLLPGTGYGYTF,TGTGCCAGCAGTTTACTACCCGGGACAGGCTATGGCTACACCTTC
TRBV27,-,TRBJ1-1,-,CASSLWLNTEAFF,TGTGCCAGCAGTTTATGGTTGAACACTGAAGCTTTCTTT
TRBV4-1,TRBD2,TRBJ2-1,-,CASSQVPGTSGIATYNEQFF,TGCGCCAGCAGCCAAGTCCCGGGGACTAGCGGGATCGCTACCTACAATGAGCAGTTCTTC
TRBV9,TRBD2,TRBJ2-1,-,CASSPSLAYYNEQFF,TGTGCCAGCAGTCCTTCACTAGCGTACTACAATGAGCAGTTCTTC
TRBV5-6,-,TRBJ1-2,once,CASSLRGMVNYGYTF,TGTGCCAGCAGCTTGAGAGGGATGGTCAACTATGGCTACACCTTC
TRBV9,-,TRBJ2-5,-,CASSVGRASQETQYF,TGTGCCAGCAGCGTAGGGCGGGCGTCGCAAGAGACCCAGTACTTC
TRBV19,-,TRBJ1-2,-,CASSPPAGLYGYTF,TGTGCCAGTAGTCCCCCAGCGGGTCTCTATGGCTACACCTTC
TRBV4-2,-,TRBJ2-7,-,CASSQDGTLTYEQYF,TGTGCCAGCAGCCAAGATGGGACTCTAACCTACGAGCAGTACTTC
TRBV6-5,-,TRBJ1-1,-,CASSYSLGDTEAFF,TGTGCCAGCAGTTACTCGTTGGGGGACACTGAAGCTTTCTTT
TRBV13,-,TRBJ1-1,-,CASGETLGTEAFF,TGTGCCAGCGGCGAAACCCTCGGGACTGAAGCTTTCTTT
TRBV5-1,-,TRBJ1-3,medium-sized,CASSPENRVGNTIYF,TGCGCCAGCAGCCCGGAAAACAGGGTGGGAAACACCATATATTTT
TRBV4-2,TRBD1,TRBJ2-2,-,CASSLGPGQGLAGELFF,TGTGCCAGCAGCTTAGGACCGGGACAGGGTTTGGCCGGGGAGCTGTTTTTT
TRBV5-1,TRBD2,TRBJ2-3,once,CASSRRHMTSGKPSTDTQYF,TGCGCCAGCAGCAGGCGGCACATGACTAGCGGGAAGCCTAGCACAGATACGCAGTATTTT
TRBV19,TRBD1,TRBJ1-2,-,CASTPTGTGGYTF,TGTGCCAGTACCCCGACAGGGACGGGCGGCTACACCTTC
TRBV4-1,TRBD2,TRBJ2-5,-,CASSQEGTSVETQYF,TGCGCCAGCAGCCAAGAAGGGACTAGCGTAGAGACCCAGTACTTC
TRBV11-3,-,TRBJ2-1,-,CASSLRRGGSYNEQFF,TGTGCCAGCAGCTTAAGGCGGGGAGGCTCCTACAATGAGCAGTTCTTC
TRBV19,-,TRBJ2-1,-,CASSIKGSTYNEQFF,TGTGCCAGTAGTATTAAGGGATCAACCTACAATGAGCAGTTCTTC
TRBV9,TRBD2,TRBJ2-1,-,CASSVRSTSGSSYNEQFF,TGTGCCAGCAGCGTACGGTCGACTAGCGGGAGCTCCTACAATGAGCAGTTCTTC
TRBV4-1,-,TRBJ2-1,-,CASSQYSANTYNEQFF,TGCGCCAGCAGCCAATATAGCGCCAACACCTACAATGAGCAGTTCTTC
TRBV1,-,TRBJ2-7,once,CTSSQDRGSNREQYF,TGCACCAGCAGCCAAGACAGGGGGTCCAATCGCGAGCAGTACTTC
TRBV11-3,TRBD1,TRBJ1-2,-,CASSPPGQRTYGYTF,TGTGCCAGCAGCCCTCCGGGACAGCGTACCTATGGCTACACCTTC
TRBV5-4,TRBD2,TRBJ2-3,-,CASSLGGGPEDTQYF,TGTGCCAGCAGCTTGGGGGGAGGGCCAGAAGATACGCAGTATTTT
TRBV7-8,TRBD2,TRBJ2-2,-,CASTYVLAGTNTGELFF,TGTGCCAGCACCTATGTCCTAGCGGGAACAAACACCGGGGAGCTGTTTTTT
TRBV2,-,TRBJ1-2,-,CASSESPLNYGYTF,TGTGCCAGCAGTGAATCGCCCCTAAACTATGGCTACACCTTC